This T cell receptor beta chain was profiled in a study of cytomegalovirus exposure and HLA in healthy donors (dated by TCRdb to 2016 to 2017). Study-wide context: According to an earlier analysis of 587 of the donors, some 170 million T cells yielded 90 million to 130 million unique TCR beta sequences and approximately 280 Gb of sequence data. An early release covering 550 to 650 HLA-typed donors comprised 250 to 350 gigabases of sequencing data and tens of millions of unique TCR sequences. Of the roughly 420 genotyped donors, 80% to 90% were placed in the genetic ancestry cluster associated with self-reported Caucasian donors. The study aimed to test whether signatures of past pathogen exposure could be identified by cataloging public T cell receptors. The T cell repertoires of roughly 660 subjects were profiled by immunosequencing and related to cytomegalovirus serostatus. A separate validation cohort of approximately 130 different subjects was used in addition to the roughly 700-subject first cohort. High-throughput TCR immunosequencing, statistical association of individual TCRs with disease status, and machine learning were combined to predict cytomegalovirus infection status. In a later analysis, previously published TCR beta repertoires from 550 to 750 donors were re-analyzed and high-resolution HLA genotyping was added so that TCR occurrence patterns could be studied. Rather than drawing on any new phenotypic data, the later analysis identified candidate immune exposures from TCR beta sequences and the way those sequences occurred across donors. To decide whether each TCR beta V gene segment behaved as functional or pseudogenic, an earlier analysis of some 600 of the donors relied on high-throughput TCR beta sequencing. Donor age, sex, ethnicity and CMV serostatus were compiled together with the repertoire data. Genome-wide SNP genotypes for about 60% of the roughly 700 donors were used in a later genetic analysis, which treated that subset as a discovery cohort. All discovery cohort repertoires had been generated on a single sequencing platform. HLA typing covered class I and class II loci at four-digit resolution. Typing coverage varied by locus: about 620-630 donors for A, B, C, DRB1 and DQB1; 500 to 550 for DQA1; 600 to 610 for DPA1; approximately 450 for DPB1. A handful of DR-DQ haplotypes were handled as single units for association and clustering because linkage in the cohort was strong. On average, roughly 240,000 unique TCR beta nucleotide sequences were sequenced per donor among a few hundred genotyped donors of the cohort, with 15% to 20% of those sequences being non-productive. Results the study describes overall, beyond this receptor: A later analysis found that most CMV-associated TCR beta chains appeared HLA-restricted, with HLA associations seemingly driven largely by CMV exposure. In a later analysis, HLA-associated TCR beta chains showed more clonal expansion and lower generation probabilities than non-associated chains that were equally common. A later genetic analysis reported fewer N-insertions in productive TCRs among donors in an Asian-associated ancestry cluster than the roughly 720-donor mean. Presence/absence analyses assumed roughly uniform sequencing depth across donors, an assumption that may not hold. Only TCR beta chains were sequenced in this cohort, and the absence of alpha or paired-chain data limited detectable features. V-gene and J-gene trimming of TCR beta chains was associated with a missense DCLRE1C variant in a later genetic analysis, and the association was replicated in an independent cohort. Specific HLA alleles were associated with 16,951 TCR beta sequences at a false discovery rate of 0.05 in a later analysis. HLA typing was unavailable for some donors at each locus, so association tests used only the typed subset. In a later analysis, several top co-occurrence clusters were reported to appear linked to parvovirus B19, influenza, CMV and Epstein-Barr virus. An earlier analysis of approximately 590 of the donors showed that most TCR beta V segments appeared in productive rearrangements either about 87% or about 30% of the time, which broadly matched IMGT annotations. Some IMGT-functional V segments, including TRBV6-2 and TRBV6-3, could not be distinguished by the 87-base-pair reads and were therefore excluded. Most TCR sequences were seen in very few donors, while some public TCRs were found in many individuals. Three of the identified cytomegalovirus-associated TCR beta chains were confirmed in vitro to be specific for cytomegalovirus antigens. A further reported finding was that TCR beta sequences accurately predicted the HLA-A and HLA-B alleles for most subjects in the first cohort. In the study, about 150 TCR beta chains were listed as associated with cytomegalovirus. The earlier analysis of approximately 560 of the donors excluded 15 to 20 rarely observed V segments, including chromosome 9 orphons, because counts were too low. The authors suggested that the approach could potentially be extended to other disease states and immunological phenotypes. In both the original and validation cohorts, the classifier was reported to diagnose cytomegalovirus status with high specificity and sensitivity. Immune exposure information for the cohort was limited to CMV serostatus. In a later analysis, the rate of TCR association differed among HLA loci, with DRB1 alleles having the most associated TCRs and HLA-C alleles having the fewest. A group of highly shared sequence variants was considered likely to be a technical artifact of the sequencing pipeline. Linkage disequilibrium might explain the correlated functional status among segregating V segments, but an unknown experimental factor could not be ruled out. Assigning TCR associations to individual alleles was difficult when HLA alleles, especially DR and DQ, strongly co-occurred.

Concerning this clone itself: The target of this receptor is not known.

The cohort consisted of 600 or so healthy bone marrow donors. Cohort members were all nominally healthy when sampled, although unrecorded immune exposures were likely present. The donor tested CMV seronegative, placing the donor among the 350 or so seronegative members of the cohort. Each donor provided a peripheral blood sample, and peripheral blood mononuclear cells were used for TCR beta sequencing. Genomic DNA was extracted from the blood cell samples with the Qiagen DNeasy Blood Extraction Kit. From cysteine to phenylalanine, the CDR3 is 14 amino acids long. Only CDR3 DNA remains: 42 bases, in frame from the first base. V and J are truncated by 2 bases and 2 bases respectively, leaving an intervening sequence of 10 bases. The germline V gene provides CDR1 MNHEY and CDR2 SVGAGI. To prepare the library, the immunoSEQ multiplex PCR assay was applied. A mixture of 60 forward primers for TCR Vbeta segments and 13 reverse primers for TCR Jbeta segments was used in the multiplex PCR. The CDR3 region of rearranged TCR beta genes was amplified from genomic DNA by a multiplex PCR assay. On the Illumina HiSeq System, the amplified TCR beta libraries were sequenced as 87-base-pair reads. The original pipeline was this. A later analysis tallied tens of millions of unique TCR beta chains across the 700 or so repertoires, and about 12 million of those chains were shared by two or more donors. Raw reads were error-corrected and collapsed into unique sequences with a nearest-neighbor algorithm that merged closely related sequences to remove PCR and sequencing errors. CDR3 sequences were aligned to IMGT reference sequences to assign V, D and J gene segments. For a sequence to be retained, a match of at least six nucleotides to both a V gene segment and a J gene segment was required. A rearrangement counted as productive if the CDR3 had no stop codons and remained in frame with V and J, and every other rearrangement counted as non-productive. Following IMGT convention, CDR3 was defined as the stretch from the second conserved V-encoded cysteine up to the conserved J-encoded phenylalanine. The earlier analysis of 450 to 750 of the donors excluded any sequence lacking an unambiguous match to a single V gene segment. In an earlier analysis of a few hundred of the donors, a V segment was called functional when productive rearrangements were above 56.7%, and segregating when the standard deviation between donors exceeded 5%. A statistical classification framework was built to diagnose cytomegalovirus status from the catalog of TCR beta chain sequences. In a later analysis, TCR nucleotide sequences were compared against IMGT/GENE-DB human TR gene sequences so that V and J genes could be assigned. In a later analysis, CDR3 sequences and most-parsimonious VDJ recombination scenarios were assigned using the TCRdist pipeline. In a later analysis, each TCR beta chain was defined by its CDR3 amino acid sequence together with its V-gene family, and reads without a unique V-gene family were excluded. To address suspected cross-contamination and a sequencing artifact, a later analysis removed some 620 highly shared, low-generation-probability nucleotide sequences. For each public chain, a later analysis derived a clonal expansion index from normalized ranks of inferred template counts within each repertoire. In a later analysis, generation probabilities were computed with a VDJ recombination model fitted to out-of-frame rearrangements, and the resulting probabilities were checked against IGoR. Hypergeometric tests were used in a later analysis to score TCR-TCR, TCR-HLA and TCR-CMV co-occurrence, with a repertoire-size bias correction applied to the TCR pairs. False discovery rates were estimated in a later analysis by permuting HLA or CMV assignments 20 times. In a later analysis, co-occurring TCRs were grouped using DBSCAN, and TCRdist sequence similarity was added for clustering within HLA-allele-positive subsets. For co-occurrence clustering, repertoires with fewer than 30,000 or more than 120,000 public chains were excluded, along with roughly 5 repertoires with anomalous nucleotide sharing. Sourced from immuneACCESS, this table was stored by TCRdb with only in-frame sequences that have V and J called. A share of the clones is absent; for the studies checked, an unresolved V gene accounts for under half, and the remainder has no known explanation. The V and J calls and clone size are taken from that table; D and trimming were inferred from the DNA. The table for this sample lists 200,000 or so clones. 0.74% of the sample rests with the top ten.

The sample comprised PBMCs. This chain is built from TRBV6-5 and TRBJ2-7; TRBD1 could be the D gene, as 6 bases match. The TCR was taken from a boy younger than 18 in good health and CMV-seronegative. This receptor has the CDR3 CASSYTDSTYEQYF. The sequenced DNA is TGTGCCAGCAGTTACACGGACAGTACCTACGAGCAGTACTTC.